This TCR beta chain originates from a study of early T cells in non-severe SARS-CoV-2 infection listed by TCRdb under 2021. The study in broad terms: TCR sequencing used bulk RNA from unsorted whole blood, so alpha and beta chains could not be paired. Broad study findings and their caveats: Matching against VDJdb was skewed toward anti-spike CD8 responses, likely underestimated virus-specific expansions, and missed private and CD4 specificities.

The method behind the library was 5' RACE. The instrument given in TCRdb is NextSeq 500. The TCR library protocol attached unique molecular identifiers to individual cDNA molecules to correct for sequencing error and PCR bias. Both TCR alpha and beta chains were sequenced, and tight co-correlation was observed between alpha and beta sequence abundances in each sample. Turning to the authors' computational methods: V gene, J gene and CDR3 annotation of TCR sequences was performed with Decombinator V4. TCRs were defined as expanded if a significant change between any two time points was detected under a Poisson model with p below 0.0001. Abundances of TCRs were expressed as counts per million after normalisation to the total number of TCRs sequenced in each sample. TRAV1-2 paired with TRAJ12, TRAJ20 or TRAJ33 defined MAIT TCRs, while TRAV10 paired with TRAJ18 defined iNKT TCRs. VDJdb, accessed 1 November 2021, was searched for CMV, EBV and SARS-CoV-2 annotated TCRs, with TCRs annotated for multiple antigens excluded. Starting from the raw public reads, TCRdb applied fastp trimming at Q25, assembled clones with MiXCR and retained in-frame beta chains. Here each entry gathers all rows of one CDR3 protein and keeps the most common genes and DNA. What appears here as the V and J calls and clone size reflects TCRdb's work, not the paper's. This sample comprises some 61,000 distinct CDR3 sequences, over 10% of them detected only once. Clones ranked in the top ten supply about 8.6% of the sample.

A case-control design nested within a healthcare worker cohort in London, UK, was used, with weekly nasopharyngeal swab PCR tests and blood sampling performed. Healthcare workers were recruited during the week of the UK lockdown, between 23 and 31 March 2020, and followed weekly for up to roughly 15 weeks. The CDR3 sequence holds 16 residues, the cysteine and phenylalanine included. Here the CDR3 DNA is all that survives: 48 bases in frame from base 1. According to the germline V gene, CDR1 reads MDHEN and CDR2 reads SYDVKM. V is cut by 1 base and J by 7 bases, and the space between the germline ends is 17 bases. Details on this clonotype: The antigen it recognizes is unknown. Qualities for individual bases were not recorded, and no much larger clone is one base off.

The chain is made from TRBV28 and TRBJ2-1; the D gene remains uncertain. The sample taken for sequencing was whole blood. This clonotype was obtained from an adult who was a healthcare worker with PCR-confirmed SARS-CoV-2 infection or an uninfected control (not recorded which). The sequenced DNA is TGTGCCAGCAGTTTATTACTTCACCAGACTCGTAATGAGCAGTTCTTC. This is translated as CASSLLLHQTRNEQFF.